This T cell receptor beta chain emerged from a study of response to subunit inactivated influenza vaccine. The study's findings and limits: The authors put forward the suggestion that each seasonal influenza vaccination may bring in only a limited number of new T cells.

Details on this clonotype: Antigen: not known.

The CDR3 runs 13 residues. Trimming left V 5 bases short and J 4 bases short, with 12 bases between. Germline loops: CDR1 SGHTA, CDR2 FQGNSA. One entry per CDR3 protein, called by TCRdb with MiXCR from the RT-PCR reads. The sample includes more than 200,000 distinct CDR3 sequences, more than 9% of them seen just once. This material consisted of non-naive T cells sorted from PBMCs, taken less than 15 days before vaccination. The chain combines TRBV7-2 with TRBJ2-7; D is undetermined. This receptor was identified in a man aged 45-65 years who received an inactivated influenza vaccine. This chain's CDR3 is CASSPSTDYEQYF. For the CDR3, the DNA is TGTGCCAGCAGCCCGTCAACTGATTACGAGCAGTACTTC. Looking up the rest from reference TRBV7-2 and TRBJ2-7 gives the full variable domain: GAGVSQSPSNKVTEKGKDVELRCDPISGHTALYWYRQSLGQGLEFLIYFQGNSAPDKSGLPSDRFSAERTGGSVSTLTIQRTQQEDSAVYLCASSPSTDYEQYFGPGTRLTVT.